This entry lists 27 T cell receptor beta chains sequenced from one sample in a study of blood T cell repertoires in COVID-19. Assay used: immunoSEQ multiplex PCR; TCRdb lists only in-frame clones, some missing. In the table there are about 130,000 clones, 74% of which are singletons. The sample was peripheral blood. All receptors come from a man in his sixties with acute or convalescent COVID-19.

This clone was seen only once. V gene TRBV30 combines with J gene TRBJ2-3, with TRBD1 as a possible D gene (5 bases). Germline lookup yields CDR1 GTSNPN and CDR2 SVGIG (reference sequence). With 3 bases removed from V and 6 bases from J, the gap between germline ends came to 19 bases. This CDR3 is built from 15 residues. The CDR3 nucleotides are TGTGCCTGGAGAGGACAAATCGGTACGAGGGATACGCAGTATTTT. Amino acid sequence: CAWRGQIGTRDTQYF.

This chain joins TRBV5-1 and TRBJ2-2; TRBD2 agrees at 7 bases. The trim removed 0 bases at V and 4 bases at J, leaving 6 bases unmatched. CDR1 is SGHRS, CDR2 YFSETQ, per germline. This CDR3 contains 16 residues. The CDR3 nucleotides are TGCGCCAGCAGCTTGGATGAGAGCGGGGTCACCGGGGAGCTGTTTTTT. As protein: CASSLDESGVTGELFF.

This clone showed up just once. The CDR3 here is CASSPRTVGSNEQYF. The CDR3 DNA is TGTGCCAGCAGCCCCCGGACTGTTGGGAGCAACGAGCAGTACTTC. The genes are TRBV11-2 and TRBJ2-7; weak D call: TRBD2 (5 bases). The CDR3 contains 15 residues. Trimming shortened V by 5 bases and J by 5 bases, and 19 bases separated the two germline ends. Germline CDR1 SGHAT, CDR2 FQNNGV. The complete variable domain, with remaining parts taken from reference TRBV11-2 and TRBJ2-7, reads EAGVAQSPRYKIIEKRQSVAFWCNPISGHATLYWYQQILGQGPKLLIQFQNNGVVDDSQLPKDRFSAERLKGVDSTLKIQPAKLEDSAVYLCASSPRTVGSNEQYFGPGTRLTVT.

The CDR3 sequence: CATSRAGQPQHF. The CDR3 region has the DNA TGTGCCACCAGCAGAGCCGGTCAGCCCCAGCATTTT. The chain employs TRBV15 and TRBJ1-5; D unresolved. The CDR3 loop spans 12 amino acids. V was clipped by 1 base and J by 6 bases, with 4 bases between them. Germline V gene lookup returns CDR1 LNHNV and CDR2 YYDKDF (reference sequence).

J is TRBJ2-7 and V is TRBV6-5; D is possibly TRBD2 (6 bases). Germline CDR1 MNHEY, CDR2 SVGAGI. The CDR3 covers 14 residues. V was clipped by 4 bases and J by 4 bases, with 14 bases between them. CDR3 DNA sequence: TGTGCCAGCAGTTCCCCGGGGGTAGCATACGAGCAGTACTTC. Amino acid sequence: CASSSPGVAYEQYF.

The gene calls are TRBV18 and TRBJ1-2; possibly TRBD1 for D (5 bases). The CDR3 has 15 amino acids. Germline lookup yields CDR1 KGHSH and CDR2 LQKENI. Trimming pared 6 bases from V and 8 bases from J, leaving 22 bases between. The CDR3 reads CASSSSAGSIWGYTF. In DNA form, the CDR3 reads TGTGCCAGCTCCAGCTCGGCAGGGTCAATATGGGGCTACACCTTC. Full variable domain (outside the CDR3, taken from reference TRBV18 and TRBJ1-2): NAGVMQNPRHLVRRRGQEARLRCSPMKGHSHVYWYRQLPEEGLKFMVYLQKENIIDESGMPKERFSAEFPKEGPSILRIQQVVRGDSAAYFCASSSSAGSIWGYTFGSGTRLTVV.

The chain couples TRBV7-8 to TRBJ1-1; 8 bases are shared with TRBD1. There are 14 residues in the CDR3. The ends lost 5 bases at V and 5 bases at J; junction bases unmatched: 7. Germline V CDR1 and CDR2: SGHVS, FQNEAQ. CDR3 DNA sequence: TGTGCCAGCAGCGTTCAGGGGGCAGATACTGAAGCTTTCTTT. Residues: CASSVQGADTEAFF.

The chain links TRBV5-1 to TRBJ1-2; D is uncertain. The CDR3 has 14 residues. Per the germline V gene, CDR1 is SGHRS and CDR2 is YFSETQ. Trimming left V 2 bases short and J 3 bases short, with 11 bases between. The CDR3 protein is CASSFSFGDYGYTF. As DNA, the CDR3 is TGCGCCAGCAGCTTCTCATTCGGGGACTATGGCTACACCTTC.

This clone was recorded once. The V gene is TRBV6-6, the J gene TRBJ2-2; TRBD1 might be the D (6 bases). The CDR3 spans 13 residues. Germline loops: CDR1 MNHNY, CDR2 SVGAGI (reference sequence). The V end lost 8 bases, the J end lost 8 bases, and 15 bases lay between the germline ends. The CDR3, as DNA: TGTGCCAGCTTTGGGGGCGCGGAAGGGGAGCTGTTTTTT. The encoded protein is CASFGGAEGELFF.

This clone has just a few counts. The rearrangement uses TRBV15 and TRBJ2-5; D might be TRBD2 (6 bases). This CDR3 is built from 15 residues. V shed 0 bases and J shed 7 bases, with 15 bases lying between them. From germline, CDR1 is LNHNV and CDR2 YYDKDF (reference sequence). The CDR3 here is CATSRDPDQRVTQYF. The DNA for the CDR3 is TGTGCCACCAGCAGAGATCCAGACCAGCGGGTGACCCAGTACTTC.

This chain joins TRBV10-1 and TRBJ2-1, with TRBD2 identical over 7 bases. From germline, CDR1 is WNHNN and CDR2 SYGVQD (reference sequence). The CDR3 totals 16 residues. With V trimmed by 3 bases and J by 0 bases, 5 bases remained unmatched. In DNA form, the CDR3 reads TGCGCCAGCAGTGAACATTCTAGCGGCTCCTACAATGAGCAGTTCTTC. The encoded protein is CASSEHSSGSYNEQFF.

The J gene is TRBJ2-7, the V gene TRBV29-1, with TRBD2 matching 8 bases. Germline values: CDR1 SQVTM, CDR2 ANQGSEA. J lost 3 bases, V lost 4 bases, and 2 bases had no gene match. The CDR3 is 12 amino acids. CDR3 loop: CSVGGTSYEQYF. CDR3 DNA sequence: TGCAGCGTTGGCGGGACTAGCTACGAGCAGTACTTC.

V is TRBV7-2 and J is TRBJ1-1; 7 bases fit TRBD1. The CDR3 consists of 15 residues. CDR1 is SGHTA and CDR2 is FQGNSA in the germline V gene. The V segment lost 5 bases and the J segment 4 bases; nucleotides outside the gene matches: 10. In DNA form, the CDR3 reads TGTGCCAGCAGCGTGGCAGGGGGGTCGGGCACTGAAGCTTTCTTT. Its translation: CASSVAGGSGTEAFF. The whole variable domain, filled in from reference TRBV7-2 and TRBJ1-1, reads GAGVSQSPSNKVTEKGKDVELRCDPISGHTALYWYRQSLGQGLEFLIYFQGNSAPDKSGLPSDRFSAERTGGSVSTLTIQRTQQEDSAVYLCASSVAGGSGTEAFFGQGTRLTVV.

The chain links TRBV24-1 to TRBJ1-2; tentative D call: TRBD1 (6 bases). V shed 0 bases and J shed 8 bases, with 12 bases lying between them. The CDR3 runs to 14 residues. Looked up from germline, CDR1 is KGHDR and CDR2 is SFDVKD. The DNA of the CDR3 is TGTGCCACCAGTGATTTGACAGGGTTTGGCGGCTACACCTTC. Protein product: CATSDLTGFGGYTF.

This clone occurred a few times. V gene TRBV24-1 combines with J gene TRBJ2-2, with a weak D call TRBD1 (6 bases). This CDR3 region has 14 residues. Germline V gene lookup returns CDR1 KGHDR and CDR2 SFDVKD. Trimming removed 3 bases from V and 7 bases from J, with 11 bases in between. The CDR3 spells CATSDSQGRGELFF. The CDR3 region has the DNA TGTGCCACCAGTGATAGCCAGGGGCGCGGGGAGCTGTTTTTT.

The CDR3 region is CASSLGDRPQGGETQYF. The CDR3 DNA sequence: TGCGCCAGCAGCTTGGGGGACAGACCCCAGGGGGGAGAGACCCAGTACTTC. The chain carries TRBV5-1 and TRBJ2-5; tentatively, D is TRBD1 (7 bases). The CDR3 is 17 residues long. The V and J ends lost 0 bases and 4 bases respectively, with 19 bases between them. Germline V gene data show CDR1 as SGHRS and CDR2 as YFSETQ.

The CDR3 region is CASSTGTSGGGEQYF. In DNA form, the CDR3 reads TGCGCCAGCAGCACTGGGACTAGCGGGGGTGGCGAGCAGTACTTC. This chain uses TRBV5-1 with TRBJ2-7, with 14 nucleotides matching TRBD2. V shed 4 bases and J 6 bases; nucleotides not matched to a gene: 6. Germline V lookup: CDR1 SGHRS, CDR2 YFSETQ. The CDR3 has 15 residues.

This chain's CDR3 is CASSPQPPTSGASNEQFF. CDR3 DNA sequence: TGTGCCAGCAGCCCTCAACCCCCTACTAGCGGGGCCTCCAATGAGCAGTTCTTC. The V gene is TRBV7-9, the J gene TRBJ2-1; 10 nucleotides agree with TRBD2. The germline V gene has CDR1 SEHNR and CDR2 FQNEAQ (reference sequence). V lost 5 bases, J lost 6 bases, and 16 bases stayed unmatched. This CDR3 has 18 residues.

The gene calls are TRBV18 and TRBJ2-2; 7 nucleotides align to TRBD1. CDR3 size: 14 residues. With 8 bases clipped from V and 2 bases from J, the junction kept 5 bases outside the gene matches. Germline V lookup: CDR1 KGHSH, CDR2 LQKENI. The CDR3 coding sequence is TGTGCCAGCGTCGGGGACAGAAACACCGGGGAGCTGTTTTTT. This gives the protein CASVGDRNTGELFF.

In the case of this clone: Other DNA sequences of this sample code for an identical CDR3. The chain has TRBV30 and TRBJ1-1, with D possibly being TRBD1 (6 bases). Trimming removed 1 base from V and 1 base from J, with 7 bases in between. The CDR3 covers 13 residues. Per the germline V gene, CDR1 is GTSNPN and CDR2 is SVGIG (reference sequence). CDR3 region: CAWSEQGNTEAFF. The CDR3 DNA reads TGTGCCTGGAGTGAACAGGGGAACACTGAAGCTTTCTTT. Full variable domain (remainder filled in from reference TRBV30 and TRBJ1-1): SQTIHQWPATLVQPVGSPLSLECTVEGTSNPNLYWYRQAAGRGLQLLFYSVGIGQISSEVPQNLSASRPQDRQFILSSKKLLLSDSGFYLCAWSEQGNTEAFFGQGTRLTVV.

V is TRBV11-2 and J is TRBJ2-3, with 11 nucleotides matching TRBD2. The germline CDR1 and CDR2 sequences are SGHAT and FQNNGV. V gave up 0 bases and J gave up 0 bases; unmatched junction bases: 8. The CDR3 spans 19 residues. The CDR3 DNA reads as TGTGCCAGCAGCTTAGAGGGACTAGCGGCTGAAAGGAGCACAGATACGCAGTATTTT. It translates to CASSLEGLAAERSTDTQYF.

The rearrangement uses TRBV27 and TRBJ2-1, with 10 bases lining up with TRBD1. Germline lookup yields CDR1 MNHEY and CDR2 SMNVEV (reference sequence). The CDR3 sequence is 15 residues long. V lost 3 bases to trimming and J lost 9 bases; unmatched junction nucleotides: 8. The CDR3 here is CASSFRQGAFGEQFF. CDR3 in DNA: TGTGCCAGCAGTTTTAGACAGGGGGCTTTTGGTGAGCAGTTCTTC.

This clone was seen a handful of times. V is TRBV21-1 and J is TRBJ2-7; the DNA was not compared with TRBD2, the D call given in the table. TRBV21-1 is annotated as a pseudogene. The CDR3 runs 17 residues. This chain's CDR3 is CASSISRDSGSSYEQYF. The CDR3 region has the DNA TGTGCCAGCAGCATATCGAGGGATAGCGGGAGCTCCTACGAGCAGTACTTC.

This chain connects TRBV6-4 to TRBJ1-5, with 10 bases identical to TRBD1. The CDR3 has 17 residues. With V trimmed by 4 bases and J by 4 bases, 10 bases remained unmatched. The germline gives CDR1 MRHNA, CDR2 SNTAGT. CDR3 DNA sequence: TGTGCCAGCAGTGCCGCCGGGACAGGGGAACAAAATCAGCCCCAGCATTTT. The encoded protein is CASSAAGTGEQNQPQHF.

In this sample, this clone turned up many times. The rearrangement joins TRBV28 to TRBJ2-2; TRBD1 might be the D (6 bases). Trimming cost V 6 bases and J 5 bases, with 16 bases left between them. The CDR3 has 15 amino acids. Germline V CDR1 and CDR2: MDHEN, SYDVKM. This CDR3 is CASREPPQGTGELFF. The CDR3 DNA sequence: TGTGCCAGCAGGGAGCCTCCACAGGGTACCGGGGAGCTGTTTTTT.

The CDR3 reads CASSEGGETGDTQYF. The DNA for the CDR3 is TGCGCCAGCAGTGAGGGCGGGGAGACGGGAGATACGCAGTATTTT. The V and J genes are TRBV10-1 and TRBJ2-3, with D perhaps matching TRBD2 (6 bases). Germline-derived CDR1 and CDR2 are WNHNN and SYGVQD (reference sequence). CDR3 length equals 15 residues. The ends were cut back, 2 bases at V and 5 bases at J, with 14 bases in the middle.

The chain employs TRBV30 and TRBJ1-1; D is unresolved. Trimming left V 0 bases short and J 1 base short, with 18 bases between. The germline V gene encodes CDR1 GTSNPN and CDR2 SVGIG (reference sequence). The CDR3 runs 17 residues. The CDR3 reads CAWSVLVKRRGNTEAFF. The CDR3 bases are TGTGCCTGGAGTGTATTGGTCAAAAGACGGGGGAACACTGAAGCTTTCTTT.